This T cell receptor (beta chain) stems from a study of T cell responses to AZD1222 COVID-19 vaccine. Across the study: Combined were second doses at about 4 or about 12 weeks.

Of note for this clone: The antigen is not known.

Clones were read by immunoSEQ multiplex PCR, and TCRdb kept only the in-frame ones, dropping some. The profile shows around 89,000 clones, 70% to 90% of them singletons. General observations from the study: Only a handful of AZD1222 recipients, about six in all, had baseline seropositivity. White British donors predominated, females outnumbered males, and clonal diversity was possibly underestimated.

The CDR3 spans 14 residues. The V and J ends lost 8 bases and 4 bases respectively, with 15 bases between them. Germline V CDR1 and CDR2: MNHEY, SMNVEV (reference sequence). The receptor was derived from an adult in good health. The sequenced sample was peripheral blood, obtained on day 0 of AZD1222 vaccination. The rearrangement uses TRBV27 and TRBJ2-1, with D possibly being TRBD1 or TRBD2 (5 bases each). DNA of the CDR3: TGTGCCAGCGGACCAAGGGGACCTTACAATGAGCAGTTCTTC. Translating gives CASGPRGPYNEQFF.